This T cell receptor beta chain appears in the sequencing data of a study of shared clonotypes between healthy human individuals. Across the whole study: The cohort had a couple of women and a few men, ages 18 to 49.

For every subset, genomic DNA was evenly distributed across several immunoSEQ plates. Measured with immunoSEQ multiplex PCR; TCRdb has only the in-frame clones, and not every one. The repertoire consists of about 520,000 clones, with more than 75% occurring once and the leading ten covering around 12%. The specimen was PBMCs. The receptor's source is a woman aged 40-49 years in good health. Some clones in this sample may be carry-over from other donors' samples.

The CDR3 nucleotides read TGTGCCAGCAGTTCTGGCCATGTGCAGTTCTTC. It translates to CASSSGHVQFF. V is TRBV28 and J is TRBJ2-1; the D is unclear. The CDR3 sequence is 11 residues long. Germline-derived CDR1 and CDR2 are MDHEN and SYDVKM. The V and J ends lost 4 bases and 12 bases respectively, with 10 bases between them. The variable domain in full, with the rest retrieved from reference TRBV28 and TRBJ2-1, is DVKVTQSSRYLVKRTGEKVFLECVQDMDHENMFWYRQDPGLGLRLIYFSYDVKMKEKGDIPEGYSVSREKKERFSLILESASTNQTSMYLCASSSGHVQFFGPGTRLTVL.